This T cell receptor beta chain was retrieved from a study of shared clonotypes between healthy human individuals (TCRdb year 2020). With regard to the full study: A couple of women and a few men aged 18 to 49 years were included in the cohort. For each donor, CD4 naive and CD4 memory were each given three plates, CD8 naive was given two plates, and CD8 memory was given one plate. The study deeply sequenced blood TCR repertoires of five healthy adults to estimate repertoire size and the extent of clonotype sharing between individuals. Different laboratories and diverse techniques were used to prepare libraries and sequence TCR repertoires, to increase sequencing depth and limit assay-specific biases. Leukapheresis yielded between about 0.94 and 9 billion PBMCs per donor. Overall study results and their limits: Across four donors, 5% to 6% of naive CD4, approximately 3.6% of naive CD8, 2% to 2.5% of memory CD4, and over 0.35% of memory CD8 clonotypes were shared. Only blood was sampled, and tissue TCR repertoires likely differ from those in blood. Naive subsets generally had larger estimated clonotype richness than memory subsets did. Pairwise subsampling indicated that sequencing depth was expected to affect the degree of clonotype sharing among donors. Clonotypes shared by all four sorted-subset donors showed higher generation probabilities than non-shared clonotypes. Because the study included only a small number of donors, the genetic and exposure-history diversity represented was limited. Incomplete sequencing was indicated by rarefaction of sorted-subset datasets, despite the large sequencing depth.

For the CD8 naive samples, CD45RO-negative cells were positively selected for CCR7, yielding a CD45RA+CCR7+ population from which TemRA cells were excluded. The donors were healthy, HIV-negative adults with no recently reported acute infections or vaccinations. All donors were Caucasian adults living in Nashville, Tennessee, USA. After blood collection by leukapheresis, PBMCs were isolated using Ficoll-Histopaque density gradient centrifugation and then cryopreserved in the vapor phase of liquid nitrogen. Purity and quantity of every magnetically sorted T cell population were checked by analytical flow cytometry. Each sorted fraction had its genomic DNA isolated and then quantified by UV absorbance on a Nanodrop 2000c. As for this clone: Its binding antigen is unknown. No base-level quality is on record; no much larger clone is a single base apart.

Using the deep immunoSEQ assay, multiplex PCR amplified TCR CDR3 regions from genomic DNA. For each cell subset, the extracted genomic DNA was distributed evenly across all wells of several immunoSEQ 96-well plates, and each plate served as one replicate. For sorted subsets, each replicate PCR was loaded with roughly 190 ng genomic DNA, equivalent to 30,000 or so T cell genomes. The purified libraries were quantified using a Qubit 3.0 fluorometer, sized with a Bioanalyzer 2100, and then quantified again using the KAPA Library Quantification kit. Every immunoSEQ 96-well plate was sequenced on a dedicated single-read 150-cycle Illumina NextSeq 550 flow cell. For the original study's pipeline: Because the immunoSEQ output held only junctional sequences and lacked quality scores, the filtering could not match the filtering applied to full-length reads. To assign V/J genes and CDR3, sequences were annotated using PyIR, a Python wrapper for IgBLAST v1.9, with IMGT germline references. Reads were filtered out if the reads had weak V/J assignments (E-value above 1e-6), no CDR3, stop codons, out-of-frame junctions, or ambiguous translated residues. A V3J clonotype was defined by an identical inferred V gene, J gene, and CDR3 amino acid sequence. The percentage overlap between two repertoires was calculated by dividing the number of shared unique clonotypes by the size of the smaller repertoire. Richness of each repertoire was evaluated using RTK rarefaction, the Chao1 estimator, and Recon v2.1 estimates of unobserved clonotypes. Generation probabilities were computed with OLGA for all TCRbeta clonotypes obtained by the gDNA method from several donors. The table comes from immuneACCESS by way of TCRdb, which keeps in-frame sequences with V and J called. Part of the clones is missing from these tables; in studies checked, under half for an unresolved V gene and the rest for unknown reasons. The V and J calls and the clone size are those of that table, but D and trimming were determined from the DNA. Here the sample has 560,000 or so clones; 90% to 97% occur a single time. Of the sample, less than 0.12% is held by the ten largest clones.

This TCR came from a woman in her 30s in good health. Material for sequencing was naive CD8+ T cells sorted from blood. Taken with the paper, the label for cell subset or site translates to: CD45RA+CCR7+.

The CDR3 amino acid sequence is: CASSFGVNEQFF. The DNA sequence is TGTGCCAGCAGCTTCGGGGTCAATGAGCAGTTCTTC. The sequence links TRBV11-1 to TRBJ2-1, and possibly TRBD2, on 5 matching bases. The germline V gene (reference sequence) specifies SGHAT as CDR1 and FQDESV as CDR2. V drops 3 bases and J drops 6 bases, leaving 6 bases in between. The CDR3 goes from the cysteine to the phenylalanine over 12 residues. The CDR3 DNA has 36 bases and is translated from base 1.